What follows describes a single T cell receptor beta chain. Using immunoSEQ multiplex PCR, the repertoire was profiled, and TCRdb retains in-frame clones only, with some absent. This sample has 75,000 to 85,000 clones, with 75% to 90% found just once. CDR3 length: 13 amino acids. V was shortened by 5 bases and J by 1 base, with 7 bases between the two germline ends. The data derive from a study of T cell responses to AZD1222 COVID-19 vaccine. This clonotype was obtained from an adult who received the AZD1222 COVID-19 vaccine. The chain has TRBV12-3 or TRBV12-4 and TRBJ2-3; no reliable D call. This sample comprised peripheral blood, obtained 28 days after the second AZD1222 dose. CDR3 sequence (DNA): TGTGCCAGCAGTCCAGATGGCACAGATACGCAGTATTTT. It specifies CASSPDGTDTQYF.